This entry features one TCR beta chain sequence. What it binds is unknown. The V gene's germline CDR1 is MNHNY and CDR2 SVGAGI (reference sequence). V dropped 6 bases and J dropped 2; count of bases not matched to a gene: 6. This CDR3 spans 14 amino acids. PCR was performed using 60 Vbeta and 13 Jbeta primers. Data came from immunoSEQ multiplex PCR; TCRdb stores just in-frame clones and leaves some out. Of some 110,000 clones detected, around 70% appear once; the ten largest clones hold 3.2%. These data belong to a study of cytomegalovirus exposure and HLA in healthy donors. Overall study findings and caveats: The HLA-A and HLA-B alleles of most subjects were reportedly predicted accurately from TCR beta sequences. Immune exposure information available was restricted to CMV serostatus. In a later analysis, common viral pathogens appeared linked to several of the most significant clusters.

This sequence joins TRBV6-6 and TRBJ2-5; 7 nucleotides align to TRBD1. The clonotype was recovered from a man younger than 40 in good health and CMV-seronegative. Specimen: PBMCs. CDR3 protein: CASSLPGQQETQYF. The CDR3 nucleotides are TGTGCCAGCAGCCTACCGGGACAGCAAGAGACCCAGTACTTC.